The next 20 T cell receptor beta chains were all read from a single sample in a study of response to subunit inactivated influenza vaccine. TCRdb reprocessed the RT-PCR reads with MiXCR, giving one entry per CDR3 protein. The sample lists hundreds of thousands of distinct CDR3 sequences; about 12% were seen once. The sequencing used PBMCs from blood, collected on the day of vaccination. These receptors originate from a man aged 50-60 years who received an inactivated influenza vaccine.

This clonotype was recorded many times. This chain uses TRBV20-1 with TRBJ1-1; the D is unclear. Germline V gene data show CDR1 as DFQATT and CDR2 as SNEGSKA (reference sequence). V lost 1 base, J lost 8 bases, and 5 bases lay in between. This CDR3 comprises 10 residues. In DNA, the CDR3 is TGCAGTGCTAGAGTGGGGGAAGCTTTCTTT. As protein: CSARVGEAFF.

This clonotype was seen many times. V gene TRBV7-2 combines with J gene TRBJ2-1; no clear D. The germline V and J ends were trimmed by 3 bases and 4 bases, with 4 bases remaining between them. The CDR3 has 12 residues. Germline CDR1 SGHTA, CDR2 FQGNSA. In DNA, the CDR3 is TGTGCCAGCAGCTTCACATACAATGAGCAGTTCTTC. Amino acid sequence: CASSFTYNEQFF. Together with reference TRBV7-2 and TRBJ2-1, the CDR3 gives the full variable domain: GAGVSQSPSNKVTEKGKDVELRCDPISGHTALYWYRQSLGQGLEFLIYFQGNSAPDKSGLPSDRFSAERTGGSVSTLTIQRTQQEDSAVYLCASSFTYNEQFFGPGTRLTVL.

This clonotype showed up just a few times. The rearrangement uses TRBV10-3 and TRBJ2-3; D might be TRBD1 (5 bases). This CDR3 has 15 residues. The germline CDR1 and CDR2 sequences are ENHRY and SYGVKD. Trimming pared 6 bases from V and 6 bases from J, leaving 19 bases between. The CDR3 loop is CAIRPDSATRDTQYF. The CDR3 DNA sequence: TGTGCCATCAGGCCCGACAGCGCCACTCGGGATACGCAGTATTTT.

V and J are TRBV28 and TRBJ2-7; D might be TRBD1 (6 bases). Germline CDR1 and CDR2: MDHEN and SYDVKM. The CDR3 contains 14 residues. Trimming shortened V by 5 bases and J by 5 bases, and 16 bases separated the two germline ends. This chain's CDR3 is CASSGLGQNDEQYF. The CDR3 region has the DNA TGTGCCAGCAGTGGGCTTGGACAGAACGACGAGCAGTACTTC.

This clonotype was picked up a small number of times. This chain joins TRBV6-1 and TRBJ1-5; the D gene is possibly TRBD1 (5 bases). CDR3 length equals 14 residues. The germline CDR1 and CDR2 sequences are MNHNS and SASEGT. Trimming left V 6 bases short and J 6 bases short, with 15 bases between. CDR3 nucleotides: TGTGCCAGCAGCAACGGCGGGGGGATTCAGCCCCAGCATTTT. Residues: CASSNGGGIQPQHF.

V usage is TRBV6-5 and J usage is TRBJ1-6; D is uncertain. The CDR3 has 15 amino acids. The germline CDR1 and CDR2 sequences are MNHEY and SVGAGI. Trimming removed 0 bases at V and 6 bases at J, with 9 bases between. In DNA form, the CDR3 reads TGTGCCAGCAGTTACTCGCTAAGCGTTAATTCACCCCTCCACTTT. Translating gives CASSYSLSVNSPLHF.

This clonotype was detected only a few times. This chain uses TRBV5-1 with TRBJ2-7; a weak D match, TRBD2 (6 bases). V was clipped by 1 base and J by 3 bases, with 14 bases between them. Germline CDR1 is SGHRS and CDR2 is YFSETQ. The CDR3 is 15 amino acids. CDR3: CASSLTGGPDYEQYF. The CDR3 coding sequence is TGCGCCAGCAGCTTGACCGGAGGGCCCGACTACGAGCAGTACTTC.

This chain joins TRBV28 and TRBJ1-3; unclear D gene. V was trimmed by 3 bases and J by 5 bases, leaving 17 bases between them. The CDR3 is 16 residues long. Germline CDR1 reads MDHEN; CDR2 reads SYDVKM. This chain's CDR3 is CASSFTAAAGRNTIYF. The CDR3 DNA reads TGTGCCAGCAGTTTCACGGCGGCAGCCGGGAGAAACACCATATATTTT.

This clonotype was seen a few times. The gene calls are TRBV28 and TRBJ1-1; weak D call: TRBD1 (5 bases). Trimming left V 4 bases short and J 3 bases short, with 15 bases between. The CDR3 extends over 15 amino acids. From germline, CDR1 is MDHEN and CDR2 SYDVKM. The DNA of the CDR3 is TGTGCCAGCAGTTCATCTGTAGGGGCTTACACTGAAGCTTTCTTT. This encodes CASSSSVGAYTEAFF.

The chain combines TRBV7-9 with TRBJ2-2; D is undetermined. The CDR3 sequence is 14 residues long. The V gene's germline CDR1 is SEHNR and CDR2 FQNEAQ (reference sequence). Trimming removed 5 bases from V and 7 bases from J, with 14 bases in between. The CDR3 here is CASSTNAILGELFF. CDR3 coding DNA: TGTGCCAGCAGCACCAACGCCATTCTCGGGGAGCTGTTTTTT. The full variable domain, completed using reference TRBV7-9 and TRBJ2-2, is DTGVSQNPRHKITKRGQNVTFRCDPISEHNRLYWYRQTLGQGPEFLTYFQNEAQLEKSRLLSDRFSAERPKGSFSTLEIQRTEQGDSAMYLCASSTNAILGELFFGEGSRLTVL.

This clonotype turned up a few times. This rearrangement joins TRBV20-1 to TRBJ2-7; D not resolved. The germline gives CDR1 DFQATT, CDR2 SNEGSKA (reference sequence). V dropped 0 bases and J dropped 6 bases, with 9 bases sitting between them. The CDR3 loop spans 12 amino acids. The CDR3 sequence: CSARDLRSEQYF. The DNA for the CDR3 is TGCAGTGCTAGAGACCTTAGAAGCGAGCAGTACTTC.

The V and J genes are TRBV5-1 and TRBJ2-7; the match to TRBD1 covers 8 bases. The CDR3 is 15 amino acids. In germline, CDR1 is SGHRS, CDR2 YFSETQ. The junction had 7 bases not matched to a gene; V was cut back by 3 bases and J by 2 bases. The CDR3 sequence: CASSSRQGRTYEQYF. The CDR3 DNA follows: TGCGCCAGCAGCTCTAGACAGGGGCGCACCTACGAGCAGTACTTC.

The V call is TRBV7-2, the J call TRBJ1-5; possibly TRBD1 for D (5 bases). The length of the CDR3 is 14 residues. Trimming removed 4 bases from V and 6 bases from J, with 13 bases in between. Looked up from germline, CDR1 is SGHTA and CDR2 is FQGNSA. CDR3 sequence (DNA): TGTGCCAGCAGCTCCCCGGGACTTAGTCAGCCCCAGCATTTT. It encodes CASSSPGLSQPQHF.

The rearrangement uses TRBV20-1 and TRBJ2-5; D ambiguous. The CDR3 spans 13 residues. Germline lookup yields CDR1 DFQATT and CDR2 SNEGSKA (reference sequence). Trimming cost V 3 bases and J 7 bases, with 15 bases left between them. Written as DNA, the CDR3 is TGCAGTGCTAGTCTGGCGGTAACTGGGACCCAGTACTTC. Protein: CSASLAVTGTQYF.

The V call is TRBV28, the J call TRBJ1-5; 10 positions agree with TRBD1. After removal of 7 bases from V and 3 bases from J, the junction contained 9 bases not matched to a gene. The germline CDR1 and CDR2 sequences are MDHEN and SYDVKM. This CDR3 has 16 residues. The chain's CDR3 is CASTAGTGVDNQPQHF. In nucleotides, the CDR3 is TGTGCCAGCACAGCCGGGACAGGGGTTGACAATCAGCCCCAGCATTTT.

The sample holds a few counts of this clonotype. The chain combines TRBV20-1 with TRBJ2-5; 9 nucleotides match TRBD1. CDR3 size: 14 residues. Germline V gene sequence: CDR1 DFQATT, CDR2 SNEGSKA (reference sequence). V shed 6 bases, J shed 6 bases, and the junction held 11 bases outside the gene matches. CDR3 residues: CSATVTGGTKTQYF. In nucleotides, the CDR3 is TGCAGTGCAACAGTCACAGGGGGCACGAAGACCCAGTACTTC.

The chain combines TRBV19 with TRBJ1-4; D is undetermined. Germline V gene data show CDR1 as LNHDA and CDR2 as SQIVND (reference sequence). The CDR3 consists of 13 residues. The V gene lost 7 bases and the J gene lost 8 bases, with 14 bases spanning the gap. The CDR3 reads CASKVGGGEKLFF. CDR3 DNA sequence: TGTGCCAGTAAAGTTGGAGGTGGAGAAAAACTGTTTTTT.

This clonotype has a handful of counts. The rearrangement joins TRBV18 to TRBJ2-5, with D possibly TRBD1 on 6 matching bases. V was cut by 2 bases and J by 1 base, with 11 bases left in between. Germline-derived CDR1 and CDR2 are KGHSH and LQKENI. The length of the CDR3 is 15 residues. The CDR3 coding sequence is TGTGCCAGCTCACCATTGGGGACACCCCAAGAGACCCAGTACTTC. It is translated as CASSPLGTPQETQYF.

The V call is TRBV29-1, the J call TRBJ2-1; the match to TRBD2 covers 10 bases. Germline V CDR1 and CDR2: SQVTM, ANQGSEA. The CDR3 is 14 amino acids. V dropped 6 bases and J dropped 7; count of bases not matched to a gene: 9. CDR3 loop: CSVEPSGSFNEQFF. In DNA form, the CDR3 reads TGCAGCGTCGAGCCTAGCGGGAGTTTTAATGAGCAGTTCTTC.

The V gene is TRBV12-3 or TRBV12-4, the J gene TRBJ2-1; the match to TRBD2 covers 11 bases. V lost 6 bases and J lost 8; bases outside the gene matches: 6. There are 14 residues in the CDR3. CDR3 nucleotide sequence: TGTGCCAGCAGCTATAGCGGGAGGGGGTATGAGCAGTTCTTC. It yields the protein CASSYSGRGYEQFF.